This is a list of T cell receptor beta chains from one sample in a study of T cells in Graves' hyperthyroidism and ophthalmopathy. TCRdb independently ran MiXCR on the multiplex PCR reads; one entry per CDR3 protein. Here the sample spans 250,000 or so distinct CDR3 sequences, over 15% being singletons. Sequenced input: blood. The origin of the receptors is a woman aged 18-29 years with Graves' ophthalmopathy. The CDR3 runs from the conserved cysteine through the conserved F or W. Each record gives: D gene, J gene, V gene, clone size, CDR3 DNA, CDR3 protein. A D gene is named only where the DNA matches it firmly. Some rows mark clone size as missing; the rest say once, few, many or name a class of expanded clone.

D: TRBD2
J: TRBJ2-7
V: TRBV3-1
size: many
DNA: TGTGCCAGCAGCCAGATCGGGACTAGCGGGGGCCGATACTACGAGCAGTACTTC
CDR3: CASSQIGTSGGRYYEQYF

D: .
J: TRBJ2-7
V: TRBV11-1
size: many
DNA: TGTGCCAGCAGCCACTGGACAGCAACCTACGAGCAGTACTTC
CDR3: CASSHWTATYEQYF

D: TRBD2
J: TRBJ2-1
V: TRBV6-4
size: many
DNA: TGTGCCAGCAGTGACTCGACTAGCGGGAACAATGAGCAGTTCTTC
CDR3: CASSDSTSGNNEQFF

D: .
J: TRBJ2-7
V: TRBV5-1
size: many
DNA: TGCGCCAGCAGCTTGTCGTCAGACTACGAGCAGTACTTC
CDR3: CASSLSSDYEQYF

D: TRBD2
J: TRBJ2-5
V: TRBV28
size: many
DNA: TGTGCCAGCAGTTTAGGAGGACTAGCGGGACAAGAGACCCAGTACTTC
CDR3: CASSLGGLAGQETQYF

D: TRBD1
J: TRBJ2-3
V: TRBV19
size: .
DNA: TGTGCCACCACTAGACAGGGTACAGATACGCAGTATTTT
CDR3: CATTRQGTDTQYF

D: TRBD1
J: TRBJ2-1
V: TRBV5-1
size: many
DNA: TGCGCCAGCAGCTTGGCCGGACAGGGTTACAATGAGCAGTTCTTC
CDR3: CASSLAGQGYNEQFF

D: TRBD2
J: TRBJ2-1
V: TRBV29-1
size: .
DNA: TGCAGCGTCTGTTTGATCGGGACTAGCGGGAGTCGTGAGCAGTTCTTC
CDR3: CSVCLIGTSGSREQFF

D: .
J: TRBJ1-1
V: TRBV2
size: many
DNA: TGTGCCAGCAGTGATGGGCAGGGCTGGAGTTTGACTGAAGCTTTCTTT
CDR3: CASSDGQGWSLTEAFF

D: TRBD2
J: TRBJ2-5
V: TRBV10-3
size: many
DNA: TGTGCCATCAGTGAAGGGACTAGCAGGGAGACCCAGTACTTC
CDR3: CAISEGTSRETQYF

D: TRBD2
J: TRBJ2-1
V: TRBV4-2
size: .
DNA: TGTGCCAGCAGCCAAGAGGGGCGGCTAGCGGGGTCTGGAGTCAATGAGCAGTTCTTC
CDR3: CASSQEGRLAGSGVNEQFF

D: TRBD2
J: TRBJ2-1
V: TRBV20-1
size: many
DNA: TGCAGTGCTAGAGATCTGCGCGGGAGTATCTACAATGAGCAGTTCTTC
CDR3: CSARDLRGSIYNEQFF

D: .
J: TRBJ1-2
V: TRBV28
size: many
DNA: TGTGCCAGCAGTTCCGGCAAGACAGGCCAACGAGGCTACACCTTC
CDR3: CASSSGKTGQRGYTF

D: .
J: TRBJ2-1
V: TRBV28
size: many
DNA: TGTGCCAGCGGTAGGACAGTATACAATGAGCAGTTCTTC
CDR3: CASGRTVYNEQFF

D: TRBD2
J: TRBJ2-3
V: TRBV7-2
size: many
DNA: TGTGCCAGCAGCTCGCGGACTAGCGTCTCTAGCACAGATACGCAGTATTTT
CDR3: CASSSRTSVSSTDTQYF

D: .
J: TRBJ1-5
V: TRBV20-1
size: few
DNA: TGCAGTGCTAGGGTGGCCTTAGGCAGCAATCAGCCCCAGCATTTT
CDR3: CSARVALGSNQPQHF

D: TRBD1
J: TRBJ2-5
V: TRBV27
size: many
DNA: TGTGCCAGCAGTCCAGGGACAGGGGGTTATGAGACCCAGTACTTC
CDR3: CASSPGTGGYETQYF

D: .
J: TRBJ1-1
V: TRBV2
size: many
DNA: TGTGCCAGCAGTTCTTTAGGGGGTTTGAACACTGAAGCTTTCTTT
CDR3: CASSSLGGLNTEAFF

D: .
J: TRBJ2-1
V: TRBV7-2
size: many
DNA: TGTGCCAGCAGCTTCTACTGGGGGGTCAATGAGCAGTTCTTC
CDR3: CASSFYWGVNEQFF

D: TRBD1
J: TRBJ2-1
V: TRBV5-1
size: many
DNA: TGCGCCAGCAGCATAACAGGGGCCAATGAGCAGTTCTTC
CDR3: CASSITGANEQFF

D: .
J: TRBJ1-6
V: TRBV19
size: many
DNA: TGTGCCAGTAGCCGAAGACAACCCGGGGATTCACCCCTCCACTTT
CDR3: CASSRRQPGDSPLHF

D: TRBD1
J: TRBJ1-1
V: TRBV6-1
size: few
DNA: TGTGCCAGCAGTACTCTCGGGACAGGAACGAACACTGAAGCTTTCTTT
CDR3: CASSTLGTGTNTEAFF

D: .
J: TRBJ2-1
V: TRBV5-1
size: many
DNA: TGCGCCAGCAGCTTTATAGGAGGCGATGAGCAGTTCTTC
CDR3: CASSFIGGDEQFF

D: .
J: TRBJ1-5
V: TRBV27
size: many
DNA: TGTGCCAGCCGATTGGACAGCCTTTCAAATCAGCCCCAGCATTTT
CDR3: CASRLDSLSNQPQHF

D: TRBD1
J: TRBJ1-6
V: TRBV28
size: .
DNA: TGTGCCAGCAGTTCTCTCGGGACAGGGGGTAATTCACCCCTCCACTTT
CDR3: CASSSLGTGGNSPLHF

D: .
J: TRBJ2-7
V: TRBV24-1
size: .
DNA: TGTGCCACCAGTGAAAGGGACGGCCACGAGCAGTACTTC
CDR3: CATSERDGHEQYF

D: TRBD2
J: TRBJ2-5
V: TRBV9
size: .
DNA: TGTGCCAGCAGTCCCCTAGCGGGGGGCCAAGAGACCCAGTACTTC
CDR3: CASSPLAGGQETQYF

D: TRBD1
J: TRBJ2-7
V: TRBV19
size: few
DNA: TGTGCCAGTAGTAGTCAAGGACAGGGAGGCTCCTACGAGCAGTACTTC
CDR3: CASSSQGQGGSYEQYF

D: .
J: TRBJ1-1
V: TRBV28
size: many
DNA: TGTGCCAGCAGACACCCCACGGGCATTAAGGTTGAAGCTTTCTTT
CDR3: CASRHPTGIKVEAFF

D: TRBD2
J: TRBJ2-1
V: TRBV14
size: few
DNA: TGTGCCAGCAGCCAACTCGGGACTAGCGGGGGACTAAACAATGAGCAGTTCTTC
CDR3: CASSQLGTSGGLNNEQFF

D: .
J: TRBJ1-2
V: TRBV4-1
size: .
DNA: TGCGCCAGCAGCCAGCGAAATGAGGGGTTCTATGGCTACACCTTC
CDR3: CASSQRNEGFYGYTF

D: TRBD2
J: TRBJ2-7
V: TRBV12-3/TRBV12-4
size: .
DNA: TGTGCCAGCAAGCTCACTAGCGGGACCCCCTACGAGCAGTACTTC
CDR3: CASKLTSGTPYEQYF

D: .
J: TRBJ2-1
V: TRBV10-3
size: .
DNA: TGTGCCATCAGTGAGTCGCGGGGGCCCCACAATGAGCAGTTCTTC
CDR3: CAISESRGPHNEQFF

D: TRBD2
J: TRBJ2-1
V: TRBV20-1
size: many
DNA: TGCAGTGCAACGGGAGGGCCCTACAATGAGCAGTTCTTC
CDR3: CSATGGPYNEQFF

D: .
J: TRBJ2-3
V: TRBV25-1
size: many
DNA: TGTGCCAGCAGTGAAGGAGCTGGAGGAGATACGCAGTATTTT
CDR3: CASSEGAGGDTQYF

D: .
J: TRBJ2-1
V: TRBV12-3/TRBV12-4
size: many
DNA: TGTGCCAGCAGTTTAACCCCGTTGTCATACAATGAGCAGTTCTTC
CDR3: CASSLTPLSYNEQFF

D: .
J: TRBJ2-7
V: TRBV19
size: few
DNA: TGTGCCAGTAGTATATCTAGTGGTTCTTACGAGCAGTACTTC
CDR3: CASSISSGSYEQYF